The clone carrying this T cell receptor (beta chain) showed up just once. These data are taken from a study of blood T cell repertoires in COVID-19. Study-level background: There were acute and convalescent COVID-19 samples, and they came from the United States, Italy and Spain. The analysed material was cDNA or gDNA that came from T cells, B-cell-depleted T cells, or PBMCs.

CDR1 MGHRA and CDR2 YSYEKL come from the germline V gene. Trimming pared 1 base from V and 4 bases from J, leaving 9 bases between. The CDR3 has 14 amino acids. As handled by the study authors: Estimation of nucleated cell counts relied on the amplification of reference gene primers. Generated by immunoSEQ multiplex PCR, the TCRdb table keeps only in-frame clones and is missing some. V, J and clone size derive from that table, while D and trimming were established from the DNA sequence. The table records some 140,000 clones, about 73% of them present only once. Sequencing was done on a sample of peripheral blood. The sequence derives from a man older than 75 with acute or convalescent COVID-19. The chain joins TRBV4-1 to TRBJ2-3, with D perhaps TRBD2 (7 bases). The chain's CDR3 is CASSQGGGPDTQYF. CDR3 DNA sequence: TGCGCCAGCAGCCAAGGGGGGGGCCCAGATACGCAGTATTTT.